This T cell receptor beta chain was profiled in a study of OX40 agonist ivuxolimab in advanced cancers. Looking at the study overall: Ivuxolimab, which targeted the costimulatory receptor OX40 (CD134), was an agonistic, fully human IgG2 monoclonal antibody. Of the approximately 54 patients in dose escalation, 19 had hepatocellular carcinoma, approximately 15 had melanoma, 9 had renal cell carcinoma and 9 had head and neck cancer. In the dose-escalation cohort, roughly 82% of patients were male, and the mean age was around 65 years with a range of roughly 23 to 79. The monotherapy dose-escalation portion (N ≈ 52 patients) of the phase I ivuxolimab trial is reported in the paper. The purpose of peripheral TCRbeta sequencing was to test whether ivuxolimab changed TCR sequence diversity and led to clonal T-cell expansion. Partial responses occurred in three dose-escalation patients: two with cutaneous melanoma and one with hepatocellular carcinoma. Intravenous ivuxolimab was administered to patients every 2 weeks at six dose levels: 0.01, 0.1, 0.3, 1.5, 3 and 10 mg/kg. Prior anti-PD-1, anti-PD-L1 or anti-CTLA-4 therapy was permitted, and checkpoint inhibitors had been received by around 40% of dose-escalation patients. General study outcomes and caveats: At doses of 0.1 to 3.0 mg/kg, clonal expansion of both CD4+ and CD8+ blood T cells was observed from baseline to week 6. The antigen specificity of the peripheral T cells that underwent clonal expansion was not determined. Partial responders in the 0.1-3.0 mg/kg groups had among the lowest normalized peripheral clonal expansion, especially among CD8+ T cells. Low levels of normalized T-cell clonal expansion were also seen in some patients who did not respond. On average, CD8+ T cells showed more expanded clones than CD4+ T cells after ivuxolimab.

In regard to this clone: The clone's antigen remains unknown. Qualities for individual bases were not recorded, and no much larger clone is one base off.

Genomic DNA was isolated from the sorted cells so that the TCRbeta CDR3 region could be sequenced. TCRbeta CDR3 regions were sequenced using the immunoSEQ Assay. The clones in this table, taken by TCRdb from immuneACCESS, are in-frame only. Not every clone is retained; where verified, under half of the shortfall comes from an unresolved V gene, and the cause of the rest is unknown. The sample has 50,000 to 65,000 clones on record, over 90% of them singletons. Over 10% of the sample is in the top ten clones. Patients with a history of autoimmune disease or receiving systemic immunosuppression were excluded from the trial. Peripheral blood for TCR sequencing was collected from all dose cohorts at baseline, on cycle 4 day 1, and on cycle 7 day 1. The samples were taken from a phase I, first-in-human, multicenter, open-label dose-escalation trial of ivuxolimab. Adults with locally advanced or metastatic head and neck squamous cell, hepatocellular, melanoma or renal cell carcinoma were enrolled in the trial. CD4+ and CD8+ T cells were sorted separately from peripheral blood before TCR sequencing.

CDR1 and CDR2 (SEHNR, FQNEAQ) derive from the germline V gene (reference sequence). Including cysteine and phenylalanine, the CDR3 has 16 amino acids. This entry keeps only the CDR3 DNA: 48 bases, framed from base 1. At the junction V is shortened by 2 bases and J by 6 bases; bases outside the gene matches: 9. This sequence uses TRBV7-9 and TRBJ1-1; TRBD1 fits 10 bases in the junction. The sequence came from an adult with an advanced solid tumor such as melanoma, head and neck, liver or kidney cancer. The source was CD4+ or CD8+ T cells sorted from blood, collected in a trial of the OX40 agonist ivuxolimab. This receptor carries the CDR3 CASSLSPGTGAAEAFF. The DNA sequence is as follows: TGTGCCAGCAGCTTATCCCCCGGGACAGGGGCGGCTGAAGCTTTCTTT.